A selection of T cell receptor beta chains follows, all from one sample in a study of blood T cell repertoires in COVID-19. The method was immunoSEQ multiplex PCR; TCRdb's version includes in-frame clones alone and lacks a portion of them. Among about 160,000 clones, more than 70% were seen once, and the ten largest hold roughly 7%. Source material: peripheral blood. These receptors all stem from a man in his fifties with active or convalescent COVID-19. CDR3s include the opening cysteine and the closing phenylalanine or tryptophan. A D gene is named only where the DNA matches it firmly. Rows give clone size only sometimes, using once, few, many, or a class for an expanded clone.

V: TRBV7-9; J: TRBJ2-5; size: -; D: TRBD1; CDR3: CASSLGQGVSETQYF; DNA: TGTGCCAGCAGCTTAGGGCAGGGGGTCTCGGAGACCCAGTACTTC
V: TRBV7-8; J: TRBJ2-7; size: -; D: -; CDR3: CASSLYTSSYEQYF; DNA: TGTGCCAGCAGCTTATACACTAGCTCCTACGAGCAGTACTTC
V: TRBV29-1; J: TRBJ2-1; size: once; D: TRBD1; CDR3: CSVGTGGFYEQFF; DNA: TGCAGCGTTGGGACAGGGGGTTTCTATGAGCAGTTCTTC
V: TRBV19; J: TRBJ1-1; size: -; D: -; CDR3: CASSITGFPEAFF; DNA: TGTGCCAGTAGTATTACAGGGTTCCCTGAAGCTTTCTTT
V: TRBV10-3; J: TRBJ1-5; size: once; D: -; CDR3: CAISESAGGNQPQHF; DNA: TGTGCCATCAGTGAGTCTGCAGGGGGCAATCAGCCCCAGCATTTT
V: TRBV5-4; J: TRBJ2-7; size: -; D: TRBD2; CDR3: CASSSAGTSKNEQYF; DNA: TGTGCCAGCAGCTCCGCCGGGACTAGTAAAAACGAGCAGTACTTC
V: TRBV6-6; J: TRBJ1-1; size: -; D: TRBD1; CDR3: CASSSLVGTGITEAFF; DNA: TGTGCCAGCAGTTCCCTAGTCGGGACAGGGATCACTGAAGCTTTCTTT
V: TRBV19; J: TRBJ1-2; size: -; D: TRBD1; CDR3: CASKTSRDRGYGYTF; DNA: TGTGCCAGCAAAACCTCCCGGGACAGGGGGTATGGCTACACCTTC
V: TRBV5-3; J: TRBJ1-4; size: -; D: TRBD1; CDR3: CATRRGQNNEKLFF; DNA: TGTGCCACCCGAAGGGGGCAGAATAATGAAAAACTGTTTTTT
V: TRBV7-2; J: TRBJ1-4; size: -; D: TRBD1; CDR3: CASSMGTGRGATNEKLFF; DNA: TGTGCCAGCAGCATGGGGACAGGGAGGGGTGCAACTAATGAAAAACTGTTTTTT
V: TRBV4-3; J: TRBJ1-1; size: -; D: TRBD1; CDR3: CASSQGAGGPNTEAFF; DNA: TGCGCCAGCAGCCAAGGGGCAGGGGGGCCGAACACTGAAGCTTTCTTT
V: TRBV3-1/TRBV3-2; J: TRBJ1-2; size: -; D: -; CDR3: CASSLSLSGGYTF; DNA: TGTGCCAGCAGCCTAAGCCTGTCGGGTGGCTACACCTTC
V: TRBV9; J: TRBJ1-4; size: -; D: TRBD1; CDR3: CASSVTPGQGNEKLFF; DNA: TGTGCCAGCAGCGTCACTCCGGGACAGGGTAATGAAAAACTGTTTTTT
V: TRBV19; J: TRBJ2-7; size: -; D: TRBD1; CDR3: CASSPTGGRVEQYF; DNA: TGTGCCAGTAGTCCTACAGGGGGCCGGGTCGAGCAGTACTTC
V: TRBV14; J: TRBJ1-2; size: -; D: TRBD1; CDR3: CASSRGTGSFGYTF; DNA: TGTGCCAGCAGCAGAGGGACAGGGAGTTTTGGCTACACCTTC
V: TRBV6-5; J: TRBJ2-5; size: once; D: TRBD1; CDR3: CASSYSPGGKETQYF; DNA: TGTGCCAGCAGTTACTCCCCAGGGGGAAAAGAGACCCAGTACTTC
V: TRBV29-1; J: TRBJ1-6; size: -; D: TRBD1; CDR3: CRPGGQGSCSYNSPLHF; DNA: TGCAGACCTGGGGGACAGGGATCTTGCTCCTATAATTCACCCCTCCACTTT
V: TRBV6-5; J: TRBJ1-2; size: -; D: -; CDR3: CASNLRGGDYGYTF; DNA: TGTGCCAGCAACCTTCGGGGGGGCGACTATGGCTACACCTTC
V: TRBV5-5; J: TRBJ2-3; size: -; D: -; CDR3: CASFEVFQDTQYF; DNA: TGTGCCAGCTTCGAGGTTTTTCAAGATACGCAGTATTTT
V: TRBV4-3; J: TRBJ1-2; size: -; D: -; CDR3: CASSQEPTGYGYTF; DNA: TGCGCCAGCAGCCAAGAGCCCACGGGCTATGGCTACACCTTC
V: TRBV2; J: TRBJ2-7; size: -; D: -; CDR3: CATKQGRSYEQYF; DNA: TGTGCCACGAAACAGGGAAGGTCCTACGAGCAGTACTTC
V: TRBV7-2; J: TRBJ1-5; size: -; D: TRBD1; CDR3: CASSSDRGNQPQHF; DNA: TGTGCCAGCAGCTCGGACAGGGGAAATCAGCCCCAGCATTTT
V: TRBV6-5; J: TRBJ1-1; size: few; D: TRBD1; CDR3: CASSYPGQGNTEAFF; DNA: TGTGCCAGCAGTTACCCGGGACAGGGGAACACTGAAGCTTTCTTT
V: TRBV4-2; J: TRBJ2-7; size: -; D: -; CDR3: CASSQAGTSTGEQYF; DNA: TGTGCCAGCAGCCAGGCCGGGACTTCCACTGGCGAGCAGTACTTC
V: TRBV7-9; J: TRBJ1-2; size: -; D: -; CDR3: CASSSSQGYGYTF; DNA: TGTGCCAGCAGCTCCTCTCAGGGCTATGGCTACACCTTC
V: TRBV11-2; J: TRBJ2-7; size: -; D: TRBD2; CDR3: CASSWTSGSYEQYF; DNA: TGTGCCAGCAGCTGGACTAGCGGCTCCTACGAGCAGTACTTC
V: TRBV7-2; J: TRBJ2-1; size: -; D: TRBD2; CDR3: CASSLYRGLAGRVDNEQFF; DNA: TGTGCCAGCAGCTTATACAGAGGACTAGCGGGACGAGTCGACAATGAGCAGTTCTTC
V: TRBV11-2; J: TRBJ2-1; size: -; D: TRBD2; CDR3: CASSPGGVDDEQFF; DNA: TGTGCCAGCAGCCCGGGGGGGGTGGACGATGAGCAGTTCTTC
V: TRBV5-1; J: TRBJ1-1; size: once; D: TRBD1; CDR3: CASSLANRGSRAFF; DNA: TGCGCCAGCAGCTTGGCCAACAGGGGGTCGAGAGCTTTCTTT
V: TRBV27; J: TRBJ1-2; size: few; D: TRBD1; CDR3: CASKGQGEYGYTF; DNA: TGTGCCAGCAAAGGACAGGGCGAGTATGGCTACACCTTC
V: TRBV5-1; J: TRBJ2-7; size: once; D: TRBD2; CDR3: CASSFGGDEQYF; DNA: TGCGCCAGCAGCTTTGGGGGGGACGAGCAGTACTTC
V: TRBV7-2; J: TRBJ1-4; size: -; D: -; CDR3: CASSPSGGFYEKLFF; DNA: TGTGCCAGCAGTCCGTCGGGGGGCTTTTATGAAAAACTGTTTTTT
V: TRBV19; J: TRBJ2-1; size: -; D: TRBD2; CDR3: CASSLGGWDEQFF; DNA: TGTGCCAGTAGTCTGGGAGGGTGGGATGAGCAGTTCTTC
V: TRBV29-1; J: TRBJ2-5; size: -; D: TRBD2; CDR3: CSARLTGGAQYF; DNA: TGCAGCGCACGACTGACGGGGGGGGCCCAGTACTTC
V: TRBV2; J: TRBJ1-2; size: -; D: TRBD1; CDR3: CASSGQGPNYGYTF; DNA: TGTGCCAGCAGCGGACAGGGGCCAAACTATGGCTACACCTTC
V: TRBV5-1; J: TRBJ2-7; size: -; D: TRBD2; CDR3: CASGPTSGSYEQYF; DNA: TGCGCCAGCGGGCCCACTAGCGGCTCCTACGAGCAGTACTTC
V: TRBV19; J: TRBJ2-7; size: -; D: -; CDR3: CASSSGAHYEQYF; DNA: TGTGCCAGTAGTTCAGGGGCCCACTACGAGCAGTACTTC
V: TRBV4-2; J: TRBJ2-5; size: -; D: -; CDR3: CASSQVGAAETQYF; DNA: TGTGCCAGCAGCCAAGTAGGAGCAGCAGAGACCCAGTACTTC
V: TRBV2; J: TRBJ2-5; size: -; D: -; CDR3: CASSEGGETQYF; DNA: TGTGCCAGCAGTGAAGGAGGGGAGACCCAGTACTTC
V: TRBV12-5; J: TRBJ2-1; size: -; D: TRBD2; CDR3: CASQKAGGPSSYNEQFF; DNA: TGTGCCAGTCAAAAGGCGGGGGGGCCGAGCTCCTACAATGAGCAGTTCTTC
V: TRBV7-2; J: TRBJ1-2; size: -; D: -; CDR3: CASSFHTGGVYGYTF; DNA: TGTGCCAGCAGCTTCCACACAGGTGGGGTCTATGGCTACACCTTC
V: TRBV19; J: TRBJ1-2; size: -; D: TRBD1; CDR3: CASSPWTGGGYTF; DNA: TGTGCCAGTAGTCCCTGGACAGGGGGCGGCTACACCTTC
V: TRBV5-1; J: TRBJ1-1; size: -; D: TRBD1; CDR3: CASSLGGQMNTEAFF; DNA: TGCGCCAGCAGCTTGGGGGGACAGATGAACACTGAAGCTTTCTTT
V: TRBV9; J: TRBJ2-2; size: few; D: -; CDR3: CASSVVRAGAGELFF; DNA: TGTGCCAGCAGCGTAGTCCGAGCCGGGGCCGGGGAGCTGTTTTTT
V: TRBV30; J: TRBJ2-4; size: -; D: -; CDR3: CAWSGPTGPLAKNIQYF; DNA: TGTGCCTGGAGTGGCCCGACAGGTCCTCTAGCCAAAAACATTCAGTACTTC
V: TRBV6-1; J: TRBJ1-2; size: once; D: TRBD1; CDR3: CASSGAGTESYGYTF; DNA: TGTGCCAGCAGTGGAGCCGGGACAGAGTCCTATGGCTACACCTTC
V: TRBV11-2; J: TRBJ2-1; size: -; D: TRBD2; CDR3: CASSFLAGASYNEQFF; DNA: TGTGCCAGCAGCTTTTTAGCGGGAGCTTCCTACAATGAGCAGTTCTTC